This T cell receptor beta chain was captured by sequencing in a study of T-cell reconstitution after alpha-beta-depleted transplantation in children (dated by TCRdb to the mid-2010s). Study-level background: Using TCR repertoire profiling, the study followed T-cell immune reconstitution in a quantitative way in children after TCRalphabeta/CD19-depleted allogeneic hematopoietic cell transplantation.

Libraries were built with PCR. The data were produced on an Illumina HiSeq 2500. TCR library preparation used molecular barcoding, with unique molecular identifiers applied to normalize quantification of the TCRbeta repertoire. TCRdb reprocessing: public reads trimmed at Q25 with fastp, clones called with MiXCR, in-frame beta chains kept. Every entry covers one CDR3 protein and lists the most common genes and DNA from its rows. Counted in this sample were roughly 570,000 distinct CDR3 sequences; 25% to 30% of them appeared once. The ten largest clonotypes hold around a third of the sample. Beyond this particular receptor, the publication reports: The apparently early alphabetaT-cell count recovery about two months after transplant was reportedly dependent on only several hundred rapidly expanded clones derived from non-depleted graft cells. In some patients, the high TCRbeta diversity seen at day 60 was put down to recipient T cells and intrathymic progenitors that had survived conditioning. Hyperexpanded clone frequencies declined over subsequent months; after one year, T-cell counts and TCRbeta diversity were mostly attributed to newly produced T cells.

Reading the label with the study, this specimen's treatment or condition is: allogeneic hematopoietic cell transplantation with graft depleted of TCRalphabeta T cells and CD19 B cells. TCRalphabeta/CD19-depleted allogeneic hematopoietic cell grafts were given to the transplant recipients, all of whom were children. The sample holds a few counts of this clonotype. Its specific antigen is unknown. The input lacks base qualities; no much larger clone sits a single base away. The CDR3 measures 15 amino acids from cysteine to phenylalanine. Here the CDR3 DNA is all that survives: 45 bases in frame from base 1. After removal of 5 bases from V and 5 bases from J, the junction retains 5 bases not matched to a gene. From the germline V gene, CDR1 is SGHTA and CDR2 is FQGNSA.

The clonotype was recovered from a boy in the first two years of life with Wiskott-Aldrich syndrome, due to receive a stem cell transplant. The material was PBMCs, obtained before TCRalphabeta/CD19-depleted stem cell transplant. This sequence uses TRBV7-2 and TRBJ2-3, with 12 junctional bases fitting TRBD2. The CDR3 in this case is CASSPSGRAGDTQYF. The nucleotide sequence reads as follows: TGTGCCAGCAGCCCTAGCGGGAGGGCCGGAGATACGCAGTATTTT. Extended through the reference TRBV7-2 and TRBJ2-3 proteins, this CDR3 yields the full variable domain: GAGVSQSPSNKVTEKGKDVELRCDPISGHTALYWYRQSLGQGLEFLIYFQGNSAPDKSGLPSDRFSAERTGGSVSTLTIQRTQQEDSAVYLCASSPSGRAGDTQYFGPGTRLTVL.